Below, one T cell receptor (beta chain) is given with its context. This table comes from immunoSEQ multiplex PCR, and its TCRdb copy is limited to in-frame clones, with some not included. The repertoire holds around 67,000 clones, with about 80% as singletons. This specimen belongs to a study of OX40 agonist ivuxolimab in advanced cancers. At the level of the study: With a range of roughly 20 to 85, age averaged roughly 60 years, and around 83% were male.

The CDR3 consists of 15 residues. Per the germline V gene, CDR1 is KGHSH and CDR2 is LQKENI. V shed 3 bases and J shed 1 base, with 10 bases lying between them. The sample here was CD4+ or CD8+ T cells sorted from blood, taken in a trial of the OX40 agonist ivuxolimab. The TCR sequence derives from an adult with an advanced solid tumor such as melanoma, head and neck, liver or kidney cancer. The chain uses TRBV18 and TRBJ1-3; D gene ambiguous. CDR3 nucleotide sequence: TGTGCCAGCTCACCTCTCCGGGGTTCTGGAAACACCATATATTTT. Protein sequence: CASSPLRGSGNTIYF.